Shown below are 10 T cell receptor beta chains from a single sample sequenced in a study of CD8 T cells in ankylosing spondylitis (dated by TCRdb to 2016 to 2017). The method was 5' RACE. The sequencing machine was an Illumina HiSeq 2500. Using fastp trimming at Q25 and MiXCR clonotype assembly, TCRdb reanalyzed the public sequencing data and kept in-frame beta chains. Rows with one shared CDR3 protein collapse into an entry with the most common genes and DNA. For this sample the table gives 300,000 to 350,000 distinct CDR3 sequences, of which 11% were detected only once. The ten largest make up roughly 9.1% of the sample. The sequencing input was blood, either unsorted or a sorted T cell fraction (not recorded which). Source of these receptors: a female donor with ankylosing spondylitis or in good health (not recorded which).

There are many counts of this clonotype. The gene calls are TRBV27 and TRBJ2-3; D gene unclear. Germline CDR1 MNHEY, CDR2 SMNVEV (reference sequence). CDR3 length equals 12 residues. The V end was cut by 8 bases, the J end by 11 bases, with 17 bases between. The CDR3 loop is CASGRKSMGQYF. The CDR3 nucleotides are TGTGCCAGCGGGCGGAAATCGATGGGGCAGTATTTT.

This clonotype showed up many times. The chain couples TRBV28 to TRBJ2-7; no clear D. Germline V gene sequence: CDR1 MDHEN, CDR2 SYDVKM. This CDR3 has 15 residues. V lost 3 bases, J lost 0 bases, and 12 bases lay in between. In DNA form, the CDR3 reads TGTGCCAGCAGTTTGGTCCGCCGGTTCTCCTACGAGCAGTACTTC. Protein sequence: CASSLVRRFSYEQYF.

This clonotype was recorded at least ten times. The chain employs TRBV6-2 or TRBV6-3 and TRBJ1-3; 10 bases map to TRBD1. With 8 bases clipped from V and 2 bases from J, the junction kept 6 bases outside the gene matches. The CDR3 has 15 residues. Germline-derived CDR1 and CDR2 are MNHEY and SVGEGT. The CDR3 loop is CASVGTGVTGNTIYF. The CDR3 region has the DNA TGTGCCAGCGTCGGGACAGGGGTCACTGGAAACACCATATATTTT.

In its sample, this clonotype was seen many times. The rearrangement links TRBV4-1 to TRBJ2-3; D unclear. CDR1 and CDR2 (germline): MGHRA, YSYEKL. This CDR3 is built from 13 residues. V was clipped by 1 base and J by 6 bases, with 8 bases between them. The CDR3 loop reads CASSQGLWDTQYF. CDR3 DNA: TGCGCCAGCAGCCAAGGGTTGTGGGATACGCAGTATTTT.

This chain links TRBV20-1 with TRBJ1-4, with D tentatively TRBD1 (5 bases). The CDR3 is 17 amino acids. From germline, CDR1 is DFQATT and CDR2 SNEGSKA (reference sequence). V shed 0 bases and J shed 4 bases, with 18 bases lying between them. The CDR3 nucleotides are TGCAGTGCTAGAGAATCGGTTTCGGGGGGGATTAATGAAAAACTGTTTTTT. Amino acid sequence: CSARESVSGGINEKLFF.

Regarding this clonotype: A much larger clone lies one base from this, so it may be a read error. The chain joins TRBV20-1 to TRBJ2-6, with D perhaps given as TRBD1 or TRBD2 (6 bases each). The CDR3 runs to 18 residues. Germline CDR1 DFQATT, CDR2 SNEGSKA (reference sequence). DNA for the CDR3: TGCTGTGCTAGAGCAATTTGGGGGGCGAGCTCTGGGGCCAACGTCCTGACTTTC. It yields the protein CCARAIWGASSGANVLTF.

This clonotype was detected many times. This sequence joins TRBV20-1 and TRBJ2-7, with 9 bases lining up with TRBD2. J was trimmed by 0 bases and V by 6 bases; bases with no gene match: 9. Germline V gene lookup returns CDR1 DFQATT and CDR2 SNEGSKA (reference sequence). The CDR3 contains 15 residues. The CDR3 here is CSALGASGNSYEQYF. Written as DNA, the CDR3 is TGCAGTGCCCTGGGGGCTAGCGGGAACTCCTACGAGCAGTACTTC.

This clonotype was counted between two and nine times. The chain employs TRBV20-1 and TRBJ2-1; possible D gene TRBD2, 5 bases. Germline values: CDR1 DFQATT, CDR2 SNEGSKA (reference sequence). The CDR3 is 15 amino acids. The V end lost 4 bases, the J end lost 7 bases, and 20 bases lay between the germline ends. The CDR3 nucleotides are TGCAGTGCTAAGGGCGGGTCGGGATCCAGGAATGAGCAGTTCTTC. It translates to CSAKGGSGSRNEQFF.

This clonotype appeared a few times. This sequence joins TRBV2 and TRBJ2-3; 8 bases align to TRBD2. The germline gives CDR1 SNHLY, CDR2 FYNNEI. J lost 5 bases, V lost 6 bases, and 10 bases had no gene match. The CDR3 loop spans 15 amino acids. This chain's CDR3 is CASSLGGGRRDTQYF. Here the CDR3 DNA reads TGTGCCAGCAGCCTCGGCGGGGGGCGGAGAGATACGCAGTATTTT.

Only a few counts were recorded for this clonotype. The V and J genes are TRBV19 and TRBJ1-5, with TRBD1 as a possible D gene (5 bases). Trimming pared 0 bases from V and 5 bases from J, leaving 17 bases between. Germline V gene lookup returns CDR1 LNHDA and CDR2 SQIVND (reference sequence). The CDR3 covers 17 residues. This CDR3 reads CASSIDLWGRAYQPQHF. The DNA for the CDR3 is TGTGCCAGTAGTATAGATCTATGGGGCAGGGCATATCAGCCCCAGCATTTT.